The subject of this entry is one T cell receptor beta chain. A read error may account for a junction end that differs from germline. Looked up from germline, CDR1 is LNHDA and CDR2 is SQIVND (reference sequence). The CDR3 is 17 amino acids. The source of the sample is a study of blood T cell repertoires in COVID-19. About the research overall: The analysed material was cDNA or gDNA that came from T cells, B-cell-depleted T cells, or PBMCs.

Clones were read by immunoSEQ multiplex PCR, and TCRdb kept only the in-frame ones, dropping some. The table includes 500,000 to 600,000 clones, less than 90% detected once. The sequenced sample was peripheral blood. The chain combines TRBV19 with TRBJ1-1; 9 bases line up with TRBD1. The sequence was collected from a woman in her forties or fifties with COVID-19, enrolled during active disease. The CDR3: CAGSTGTGMREDTEAFF. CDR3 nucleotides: TGTGCCGGTAGTACCGGGACAGGGATGAGGGAGGACACTGAAGCTTTCTTT.